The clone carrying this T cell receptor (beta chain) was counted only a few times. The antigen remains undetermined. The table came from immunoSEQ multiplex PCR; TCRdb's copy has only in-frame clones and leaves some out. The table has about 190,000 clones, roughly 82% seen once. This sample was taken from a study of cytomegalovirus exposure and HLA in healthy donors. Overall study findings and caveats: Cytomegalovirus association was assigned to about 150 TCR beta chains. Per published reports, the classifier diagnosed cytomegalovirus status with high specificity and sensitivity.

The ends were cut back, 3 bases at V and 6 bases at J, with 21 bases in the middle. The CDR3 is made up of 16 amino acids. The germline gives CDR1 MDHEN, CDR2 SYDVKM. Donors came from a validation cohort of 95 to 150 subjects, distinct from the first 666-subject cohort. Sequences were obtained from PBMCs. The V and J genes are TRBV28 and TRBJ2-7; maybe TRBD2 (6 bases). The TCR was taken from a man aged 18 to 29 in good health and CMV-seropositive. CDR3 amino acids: CASSFGLLAGRAEQYF. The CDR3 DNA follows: TGTGCCAGCAGTTTTGGATTACTAGCTGGACGGGCCGAGCAGTACTTC.